This T cell receptor (beta chain) was sequenced in a study of a mutant IDH1 vaccine in newly diagnosed glioma (dated by TCRdb to the early 2020s). With respect to the entire study: Patients received eight vaccinations in weeks 1, 3, 5, 7, 11, 15, 19 and 23, corresponding to visits V03 through V10. Vaccination was initiated 4-6 weeks after radiotherapy alone, or concurrently with temozolomide cycles in the chemotherapy-containing groups. Of the approximately 35 treated patients, around 62% were male and 37.5% were female, and a mean age of 40.4 years was recorded. Prior to enrollment, standard therapy consisting of radiotherapy alone, temozolomide alone, or radiochemotherapy with temozolomide had been administered to patients, with the combination being received by most patients. Peripheral blood was collected at six visits: V03 (baseline), V05, V07, V10, V12 and V13. Longitudinal TCRB deep sequencing was done for 25 treated patients, wherever samples were available for exploratory analyses.

This clone was recorded only once. Its antigen is currently not known. Per-base qualities were not stored, and no clone one base away is much larger. The time point tag for this specimen amounts to: week 11, during vaccination. Every vaccine dose consisted of 300 ug of a 20-mer mutant IDH1 peptide in Montanide, administered subcutaneously together with topical imiquimod. All donors had newly diagnosed IDH1-mutant astrocytomas of WHO grade 3 or 4 that showed loss of nuclear ATRX. The samples were drawn from NOA16, a multicentre, single-arm, open-label phase I trial in Germany that tested a mutant IDH1 peptide vaccine in humans for the first time. Genomic DNA for TCRB sequencing was extracted from EDTA blood using the DNeasy Blood and Tissue Kit. Results and caveats for the whole study, not just this receptor: The authors noted that analyses of patient blood samples could not be reproduced because of sample limitations. PBMC samples for TCRB deep sequencing were selected based on availability. Pseudoprogression appeared unrelated to alterations in the top peripheral T cell clonotypes detected by TCRB sequencing. Across multiple MHC alleles, vaccine-induced immune responses were seen in around 93% of patients.

Looking up the germline V gene yields CDR1 LGHNT and CDR2 FRNRAP. The CDR3 runs 14 residues from the cysteine to the phenylalanine. The kept DNA is CDR3 alone, 42 bases in frame from the first base. V was cut back by 0 bases and J by 8 bases, leaving a gap of 8 bases between them. Library construction relied on the immunoSEQ multiplex PCR assay. Rearranged TCR beta chain sequences were amplified using the hsTCRB Kit according to the manufacturer's protocol. TCRB libraries were sequenced on an Illumina MiSeq. The original pipeline was this. The kit vendor's proprietary platform handled demultiplexing, trimming and gene mapping. TCRdb obtained this table from immuneACCESS and retained in-frame rearrangements with V and J assigned. These tables miss some clones; where compared with another copy, unresolved V genes account for less than half of the shortfall, and the remainder is unexplained. Clonal size and the V and J genes are those of that table, whereas D and trimming came from the DNA. The sample contains 110,000 or so clones, under 90% of them found a single time. In total, the top ten clones hold 0.61% of the sample.

Here the sequenced sample was PBMCs, taken from a glioma patient whose treatment included an IDH1 peptide vaccine. The TCR comes from a woman between 50 and 59 years old with glioma. In this chain, TRBV12-5 is recombined with TRBJ1-6; a confident D gene designation cannot be given. The nucleotide sequence is TGTGCTAGTGGTTTGGTGGCAGCCGATTCACCCCTCCACTTT. It translates as CASGLVAADSPLHF.